Listed below are T cell receptor beta chains from one sample, sequenced in a study of shared clonotypes between healthy human individuals. Assay used: immunoSEQ multiplex PCR; TCRdb lists only in-frame clones, some missing. The sample carries about 2,100,000 clones, roughly 91% recorded once. Sequenced material: naive CD8+ T cells from PBMCs. Receptors originate from a man between 18 and 35 years old in good health. Some clones in this sample may be carry-over from other donors' samples. Each CDR3 is given with its conserved first and last residue. D genes are given only for firm matches. Part of the rows lack a size; the others show once, few, many or a class for expanded clones.

D gene: -; clone size: -; V gene: TRBV7-3; J gene: TRBJ2-1; CDR3 protein: CASSQRGYNEQFF; CDR3 DNA: TGTGCCAGCAGTCAAAGGGGGTACAATGAGCAGTTCTTC
D gene: -; clone size: -; V gene: TRBV6-5; J gene: TRBJ2-7; CDR3 protein: CASSYSKAGDEQYF; CDR3 DNA: TGTGCCAGCAGTTACTCGAAAGCAGGGGACGAGCAGTACTTC
D gene: TRBD2; clone size: -; V gene: TRBV27; J gene: TRBJ2-3; CDR3 protein: CASRDKSGRVTDTQYF; CDR3 DNA: TGTGCCAGCAGAGACAAGAGCGGGAGGGTGACAGATACGCAGTATTTT
D gene: -; clone size: -; V gene: TRBV25-1; J gene: TRBJ2-1; CDR3 protein: CASRWLGNEQFF; CDR3 DNA: TGTGCCAGCAGATGGTTAGGAAATGAGCAGTTCTTC
D gene: -; clone size: -; V gene: TRBV28; J gene: TRBJ1-1; CDR3 protein: CASSLSRENTEAFF; CDR3 DNA: TGTGCCAGCAGTTTGTCCCGGGAGAACACTGAAGCTTTCTTT
D gene: -; clone size: -; V gene: TRBV25-1; J gene: TRBJ1-1; CDR3 protein: CASRVRGLNTEAFF; CDR3 DNA: TGTGCCAGCAGAGTCCGGGGGCTGAACACTGAAGCTTTCTTT
D gene: -; clone size: few; V gene: TRBV7-9; J gene: TRBJ2-7; CDR3 protein: CASSSLTGSSYEQYF; CDR3 DNA: TGTGCCAGCAGCTCGCTAACTGGGAGCTCCTACGAGCAGTACTTC
D gene: TRBD2; clone size: few; V gene: TRBV7-9; J gene: TRBJ2-5; CDR3 protein: CASSEIAGGRGETQYF; CDR3 DNA: TGTGCCAGCAGCGAGATAGCGGGAGGGCGGGGAGAGACCCAGTACTTC
D gene: -; clone size: -; V gene: TRBV28; J gene: TRBJ2-2; CDR3 protein: CASSSFSTSNTGELFF; CDR3 DNA: TGTGCCAGCAGTTCATTTTCGACATCCAACACCGGGGAGCTGTTTTTT
D gene: -; clone size: -; V gene: TRBV19; J gene: TRBJ2-7; CDR3 protein: CASTLGEGVSEQYF; CDR3 DNA: TGTGCCAGTACCCTGGGGGAAGGAGTCAGCGAGCAGTACTTC
D gene: TRBD1; clone size: -; V gene: TRBV27; J gene: TRBJ2-7; CDR3 protein: CASGRTGLVSYEQYF; CDR3 DNA: TGTGCCAGCGGGAGGACAGGGCTCGTCTCCTACGAGCAGTACTTC
D gene: -; clone size: few; V gene: TRBV6-1; J gene: TRBJ1-2; CDR3 protein: CASSAGFGYGYTF; CDR3 DNA: TGTGCCAGCAGCGCAGGGTTCGGCTATGGCTACACCTTC
D gene: -; clone size: -; V gene: TRBV7-6; J gene: TRBJ2-3; CDR3 protein: CASSLGPPGVVTDTQYF; CDR3 DNA: TGTGCCAGCAGCTTAGGTCCTCCGGGAGTGGTCACAGATACGCAGTATTTT
D gene: -; clone size: once; V gene: TRBV7-7; J gene: TRBJ1-5; CDR3 protein: CASSPPPGVNQPQHF; CDR3 DNA: TGTGCCAGCAGCCCCCCCCCGGGGGTCAATCAGCCCCAGCATTTT
D gene: -; clone size: -; V gene: TRBV30; J gene: TRBJ2-7; CDR3 protein: CAWTVPGVYEQYF; CDR3 DNA: TGTGCCTGGACCGTCCCAGGGGTCTACGAGCAGTACTTC
D gene: -; clone size: -; V gene: TRBV7-2; J gene: TRBJ2-3; CDR3 protein: CASSPSEGWDTDTQYF; CDR3 DNA: TGTGCCAGCAGCCCAAGTGAGGGATGGGACACAGATACGCAGTATTTT
D gene: -; clone size: -; V gene: TRBV29-1; J gene: TRBJ2-7; CDR3 protein: CSVEMGVSGGEQYF; CDR3 DNA: TGCAGCGTTGAGATGGGGGTTTCGGGCGGCGAGCAGTACTTC
D gene: -; clone size: -; V gene: TRBV11-2; J gene: TRBJ2-2; CDR3 protein: CASSSVFLANTGELFF; CDR3 DNA: TGTGCCAGCAGCTCGGTTTTTCTGGCGAACACCGGGGAGCTGTTTTTT
D gene: -; clone size: -; V gene: TRBV2; J gene: TRBJ1-2; CDR3 protein: CASRDRDRNPYGYTF; CDR3 DNA: TGTGCCAGCAGGGACCGGGACCGCAATCCCTATGGCTACACCTTC
D gene: -; clone size: -; V gene: TRBV9; J gene: TRBJ1-2; CDR3 protein: CASSSRVDYGYTF; CDR3 DNA: TGTGCCAGCAGCTCACGGGTGGACTATGGCTACACCTTC
D gene: -; clone size: -; V gene: TRBV7-9; J gene: TRBJ1-1; CDR3 protein: CASSFAEPEAFF; CDR3 DNA: TGTGCCAGCAGCTTCGCGGAACCTGAGGCTTTCTTT
D gene: TRBD1; clone size: -; V gene: TRBV2; J gene: TRBJ2-7; CDR3 protein: CASSGQGGYYEQYF; CDR3 DNA: TGTGCCAGCAGTGGACAGGGTGGCTACTACGAGCAGTACTTC
D gene: -; clone size: -; V gene: TRBV5-6; J gene: TRBJ2-6; CDR3 protein: CASSWSTDTIFSGANVLTF; CDR3 DNA: TGTGCCAGCAGCTGGTCTACAGACACAATTTTCTCTGGGGCCAACGTCCTGACTTTC
D gene: -; clone size: once; V gene: TRBV9; J gene: TRBJ2-1; CDR3 protein: CASSVQWWNEQFF; CDR3 DNA: TGTGCCAGCAGCGTACAATGGTGGAATGAGCAGTTCTTC
D gene: TRBD1; clone size: -; V gene: TRBV27; J gene: TRBJ1-2; CDR3 protein: CASLGTASYGYTF; CDR3 DNA: TGTGCCAGCCTAGGGACAGCCTCCTATGGCTACACCTTC
D gene: -; clone size: -; V gene: TRBV27; J gene: TRBJ1-2; CDR3 protein: CASSPGGTLGNYGYTF; CDR3 DNA: TGTGCCAGCAGTCCCGGGGGTACCTTGGGGAACTATGGCTACACCTTC
D gene: TRBD1; clone size: -; V gene: TRBV4-1; J gene: TRBJ2-7; CDR3 protein: CASSQPGTESSYEQYF; CDR3 DNA: TGCGCCAGCAGCCAACCCGGGACAGAGAGCTCCTACGAGCAGTACTTC
D gene: -; clone size: -; V gene: TRBV5-4; J gene: TRBJ2-5; CDR3 protein: CASSSRRPLETQYF; CDR3 DNA: TGTGCCAGCAGCTCCCGCCGGCCCTTGGAGACCCAGTACTTC